This T cell receptor beta chain was found in a study of CD8+ T cells in alopecia areata. On the study more broadly: Among treated patients, oral tofacitinib was administered at 5 to 10 mg twice daily.

Germline V gene sequence: CDR1 ENHRY, CDR2 SYGVKD. Trimming pared 0 bases from V and 0 bases from J, leaving 5 bases between. The CDR3 is 14 residues long. Both peripheral blood and punch biopsies of lesional scalp skin were obtained from patients who had alopecia areata. This clone was detected only once. Its matching antigen is unknown. Other DNA sequences in this sample translate to the same CDR3. Reverse transcribed after extraction, RNA yielded cDNA as the sequencing template. Sequencing used immunoSEQ multiplex PCR; TCRdb keeps in-frame clones, though not all of them. The repertoire holds about 12,000 clones, with 60% to 65% as singletons. Study observations and caveats: Scalp samples also yield sequences of resident alphabeta T cells from normal skin.

The chain recombines TRBV10-3 with TRBJ1-2; D ambiguous. Sequenced input: skin. The receptor comes from a human donor with alopecia areata. Here the CDR3 DNA reads TGTGCCATCAGTGAGTCGTCAGCTAACTATGGCTACACCTTC. Its translation is CAISESSANYGYTF.